This record covers a single T cell receptor beta chain. This sample was included in a study of tumor and adjacent non-tumor tissue in lung cancer. A modified ARM-PCR protocol with three rounds of nested PCR amplified TCRbeta. TCRdb re-analysed the multiplex PCR reads in MiXCR, keeping a single row per CDR3 protein. The sample shows fewer than 85,000 distinct CDR3 sequences, around four fifths of them seen only once. V was trimmed by 5 bases and J by 9 bases, leaving 20 bases between them. Germline V lookup: CDR1 SQVTM, CDR2 ANQGSEA. The CDR3 covers 13 residues. No cell sorting was done before RNA was extracted from the tissue.

The sequence derives from a woman aged 50 to 60 with non-small cell lung cancer. The chain combines TRBV29-1 with TRBJ2-7; D tentatively fits TRBD1 or TRBD2 (5 bases each). The sequenced sample was lung tumor tissue. The CDR3 spells CSVSRDPTYVQYF. In DNA form, the CDR3 reads TGCAGCGTTTCCAGGGACCCCACCTATGTGCAGTACTTC.